The 25 T cell receptor beta chains below all came from one sample that was sequenced in a study of identical twins. MiXCR was run by TCRdb on the 5' RACE reads, yielding one entry per CDR3 protein. This table holds 240,000 or so distinct CDR3 sequences, around 7% found once. A further study also used this sample, focusing on yellow fever vaccine responses in identical twins.

Input material: memory (CD45RO+) T cells sorted from blood. The receptors here all came from a young woman in good health.

This clonotype was seen many times. Here the CDR3 reads CASSLWAGAYSNQPQHF. The CDR3 bases are TGTGCCAGCAGTTTATGGGCAGGGGCATATAGCAATCAGCCCCAGCATTTT. The chain has TRBV28 and TRBJ1-5; a weak D match, TRBD1 (6 bases). This CDR3 is 17 amino acids long. Germline V CDR1 and CDR2: MDHEN, SYDVKM. V lost 0 bases to trimming and J lost 0 bases, with 12 bases between them.

The chain links TRBV28 to TRBJ2-6; D unclear. The V gene lost 11 bases and the J gene lost 1 base, with 9 bases spanning the gap. Germline assignment: CDR1 MDHEN and CDR2 SYDVKM. The CDR3 is 13 amino acids. The CDR3 region is CAGSKSGANVLTF. In nucleotides, the CDR3 is TGTGCCGGCTCCAAGTCTGGGGCCAACGTCCTGACTTTC.

A few counts support this clonotype. The V and J genes are TRBV14 and TRBJ2-1; TRBD1 might be the D (6 bases). Per the germline V gene, CDR1 is SGHDN and CDR2 is FVKESK. The CDR3 totals 16 residues. V was clipped by 4 bases and J by 0 bases, with 13 bases between them. CDR3 in amino acids: CASSLLDRSSYNEQFF. The CDR3 DNA is TGTGCCAGCAGCCTTCTCGACAGGAGCTCCTACAATGAGCAGTTCTTC.

This clonotype occurred many times. The chain links TRBV21-1 to TRBJ2-7. TRBV21-1 is reported as a pseudogene. The CDR3 sequence is 13 residues long. The CDR3 nucleotides are TGTGCCAGCAGCAAAGGGGGAGGTCCCGAGCAGTACGTC. Translated: CASSKGGGPEQYV.

The chain has TRBV7-2 and TRBJ2-7; TRBD2 matches 16 bases. The V gene's germline CDR1 is SGHTA and CDR2 FQGNSA. The CDR3 consists of 16 residues. The V segment lost 4 bases and the J segment 6 bases; nucleotides outside the gene matches: 6. CDR3 sequence (DNA): TGTGCCAGCAGCTCCCCGGGACTAGCGGGAGGGAGCGAGCAGTACTTC. Translating gives CASSSPGLAGGSEQYF.

The gene calls are TRBV6-1 and TRBJ2-7; the D gene is possibly TRBD1 (6 bases). V was cut by 4 bases and J by 1 base, with 8 bases left in between. The CDR3 is made up of 13 amino acids. Germline CDR1 reads MNHNS; CDR2 reads SASEGT. The CDR3 loop reads CASSAGASYEQYF. CDR3 DNA sequence: TGTGCCAGCAGTGCAGGGGCTTCCTACGAGCAGTACTTC.

This clonotype was observed a handful of times. The chain has TRBV19 and TRBJ1-2; the D is unclear. The CDR3 totals 15 residues. Germline V gene sequence: CDR1 LNHDA, CDR2 SQIVND (reference sequence). V was cut by 5 bases and J by 5 bases, with 18 bases left in between. CDR3 residues: CASSVTTVDNYGYTF. CDR3 coding DNA: TGTGCCAGTAGTGTCACGACCGTGGATAATTATGGCTACACCTTC.

The V call is TRBV7-3, the J call TRBJ1-1; a weak D match, TRBD1 (5 bases). Trimming removed 5 bases at V and 4 bases at J, with 14 bases between. Germline lookup yields CDR1 SGHTA and CDR2 FQGTGA. CDR3 size: 14 residues. CDR3 loop: CASSPGHGGTEAFF. The CDR3 coding sequence is TGTGCCAGCAGCCCAGGACACGGGGGCACTGAAGCTTTCTTT.

In this sample, this clonotype turned up many times. This chain uses TRBV20-1 with TRBJ1-5, with TRBD1 matching 8 bases. This CDR3 spans 12 amino acids. Germline V CDR1 and CDR2: DFQATT, SNEGSKA (reference sequence). Germline trimming cut 5 bases from V and 4 bases from J; bases unmatched to any gene: 1. The CDR3 bases are TGCAGTGCTGGACAGGGAAATCAGCCCCAGCATTTT. Translation gives CSAGQGNQPQHF.

This clonotype came up many times. The J gene is TRBJ2-1, the V gene TRBV29-1; 7 positions agree with TRBD2. The CDR3 covers 13 residues. Trimming at V came to 6 bases and at J to 3 bases, leaving 5 bases not matched to a gene. From germline, CDR1 is SQVTM and CDR2 ANQGSEA. The CDR3 coding sequence is TGCAGCGTAGGGAGGGCCGACTACAATGAGCAGTTCTTC. It specifies CSVGRADYNEQFF.

Ten or more counts support this clonotype. The J gene is TRBJ1-4, the V gene TRBV6-1; D call uncertain. The CDR3 is 18 residues long. The V gene lost 6 bases and the J gene lost 0 bases, with 20 bases spanning the gap. Germline assignment: CDR1 MNHNS and CDR2 SASEGT. In nucleotides, the CDR3 is TGTGCCAGCAGCAGAAAAACAGCCACAAGTGCAACTAATGAAAAACTGTTTTTT. Its translation is CASSRKTATSATNEKLFF.

This clonotype was observed at least ten times. This rearrangement joins TRBV7-3 to TRBJ2-3; the D gene is possibly TRBD2 (5 bases). The germline gives CDR1 SGHTA, CDR2 FQGTGA. The germline V and J ends were trimmed by 2 bases and 4 bases, with 7 bases remaining between them. The CDR3 is made up of 13 amino acids. CDR3 nucleotides: TGTGCCAGCAGCTTAGCGGGTGCAGATACGCAGTATTTT. Translation gives CASSLAGADTQYF.

Ten or more counts support this clonotype. This sequence joins TRBV4-2 and TRBJ2-1; the D gene is possibly TRBD2 (5 bases). Germline-derived CDR1 and CDR2 are LGHNA and YNFKEQ. This CDR3 spans 17 amino acids. Trimming pared 0 bases from V and 10 bases from J, leaving 22 bases between. The CDR3 region is CASSQDLPERAGGEQFF. DNA of the CDR3: TGTGCCAGCAGCCAAGATCTCCCAGAGAGGGCAGGTGGGGAGCAGTTCTTC.

The sample holds a few counts of this clonotype. The chain links TRBV20-1 to TRBJ2-5; possible D gene TRBD2, 6 bases. This CDR3 has 15 residues. Germline values: CDR1 DFQATT, CDR2 SNEGSKA (reference sequence). Trimming pared 3 bases from V and 4 bases from J, leaving 18 bases between. The DNA of the CDR3 is TGCAGTGCTAGTCCGGGACGCGTGGGGGGAGAGACCCAGTACTTC. It is translated as CSASPGRVGGETQYF.

This clonotype was observed a handful of times. The chain has TRBV7-2 and TRBJ1-6, with 8 positions matching TRBD1. Trimming cost V 1 base and J 10 bases; bases outside gene matches: 3. The germline gives CDR1 SGHTA, CDR2 FQGNSA. The CDR3 sequence is 14 residues long. CDR3 sequence (DNA): TGTGCCAGCAGCTTAGTGCAGGGGGCATCACCCCTCCACTTT. Residues: CASSLVQGASPLHF. Full variable domain (rest looked up from reference TRBV7-2 and TRBJ1-6): GAGVSQSPSNKVTEKGKDVELRCDPISGHTALYWYRQSLGQGLEFLIYFQGNSAPDKSGLPSDRFSAERTGGSVSTLTIQRTQQEDSAVYLCASSLVQGASPLHFGNGTRLTVT.

This clonotype came up a few times. The gene calls are TRBV25-1 and TRBJ2-7; maybe TRBD2 (6 bases). The V and J ends lost 1 base and 0 bases respectively, with 13 bases between them. Per the germline V gene, CDR1 is MGHDK and CDR2 is SYGVNS. The CDR3 loop spans 16 amino acids. CDR3 protein: CASSELWTTYSYEQYF. The CDR3 DNA reads as TGTGCCAGCAGTGAATTATGGACTACATACTCCTACGAGCAGTACTTC.

V usage is TRBV10-2 and J usage is TRBJ2-3; D remains unclear. Germline V gene sequence: CDR1 WSHSY, CDR2 SAAADI. The CDR3 consists of 13 residues. Trimming took 5 bases from V and 5 from J, leaving 11 bases between them. CDR3 region: CASSLLSGDTQYF. CDR3 nucleotides: TGCGCCAGCAGTCTTCTGAGTGGAGATACGCAGTATTTT.

This clonotype was seen repeatedly, ten times or more. This chain uses TRBV20-1 with TRBJ2-4, with 14 bases identical to TRBD2. V shed 7 bases, J shed 8 bases, and the junction held 13 bases outside the gene matches. The length of the CDR3 is 16 residues. Looked up from germline, CDR1 is DFQATT and CDR2 is SNEGSKA (reference sequence). The CDR3 protein is CSVSAAGTSGSDIQYF. The CDR3 bases are TGCAGTGTCAGTGCCGCCGGGACTAGCGGGAGTGACATTCAGTACTTC.

This clonotype appeared many times. V is TRBV28 and J is TRBJ1-6; 7 bases line up with TRBD1. V gave up 6 bases and J gave up 7 bases; unmatched junction bases: 9. From germline, CDR1 is MDHEN and CDR2 SYDVKM. The CDR3 has 15 amino acids. CDR3 in amino acids: CASSLVDRDNSPLHF. DNA for the CDR3: TGTGCCAGCAGCCTCGTTGACAGGGACAATTCACCCCTCCACTTT.

The chain links TRBV7-3 to TRBJ1-1; TRBD1 aligns across 9 bases. Trimming removed 5 bases from V and 5 bases from J; junction bases left unmatched: 9. Germline V lookup: CDR1 SGHTA, CDR2 FQGTGA. There are 15 residues in the CDR3. For the CDR3, the DNA is TGTGCCAGCAGCGCTCCCGGGACAGGGCGGACTGAAGCTTTCTTT. Translated, it gives CASSAPGTGRTEAFF.

This clonotype was seen ten or more times. V is TRBV6-1 and J is TRBJ1-5; a possible D gene is TRBD1 (5 bases). Germline CDR1 MNHNS, CDR2 SASEGT. CDR3 size: 12 residues. Trimming pared 6 bases from V and 9 bases from J, leaving 12 bases between. CDR3 region: CASRGEGWPQHF. CDR3 nucleotides: TGTGCCAGCAGGGGGGAGGGATGGCCCCAGCATTTT.

This clonotype was seen more than once but under ten times. The rearrangement uses TRBV24-1 and TRBJ2-5; TRBD2 matches 13 bases. Per germline, CDR1 KGHDR and CDR2 SFDVKD. J gave up 4 bases and V 3 bases, and 13 bases lay outside the gene matches. The CDR3 covers 19 residues. For the CDR3, the DNA is TGTGCCACCAGTGATCCTACCGGACTAGCGGGAGAATTTGTAGAGACCCAGTACTTC. Amino acid sequence: CATSDPTGLAGEFVETQYF.

This clonotype was detected only a few times. This chain's CDR3 is CSANPSGREEQFF. DNA for the CDR3: TGCAGTGCTAATCCTAGCGGGAGGGAAGAGCAGTTCTTC. The chain recombines TRBV20-1 with TRBJ2-1; TRBD2 matches at 12 bases. J was trimmed by 10 bases and V by 4 bases; bases with no gene match: 5. The CDR3 is made up of 13 amino acids. In germline, CDR1 is DFQATT, CDR2 SNEGSKA (reference sequence).

This clonotype was seen a handful of times. The chain joins TRBV29-1 to TRBJ2-1, with 13 bases aligning to TRBD2. This CDR3 region has 14 residues. CDR1 is SQVTM and CDR2 is ANQGSEA in the germline V gene. V dropped 5 bases and J dropped 5; count of bases not matched to a gene: 3. As DNA, the CDR3 is TGCAGCGTTACTAGCGGGGGGGGGAACAATGAGCAGTTCTTC. It is translated as CSVTSGGGNNEQFF.

This clonotype was recorded many times. The chain joins TRBV29-1 to TRBJ2-2; 9 bases align to TRBD2. The CDR3 spans 15 residues. From germline, CDR1 is SQVTM and CDR2 ANQGSEA. J lost 3 bases, V lost 4 bases, and 6 bases had no gene match. The CDR3: CSVVAGGKDTGELFF. The CDR3, as DNA: TGCAGCGTTGTTGCGGGAGGGAAAGACACCGGGGAGCTGTTTTTT.